The present T cell receptor beta chain was sequenced within a study of PD-1 blockade in classical Hodgkin lymphoma. This clone was observed a single time. Its antigen is unidentified. Relapse was seen in all patients after autologous stem cell transplantation, and brentuximab vedotin exposure was variable. Study-level findings and limits: In CD4+ cells, TCR diversity went up significantly by C4D1, but in CD8+ cells it did not. The diversity seen at baseline in complete responders resembled that of newly diagnosed patients.

Assay used: immunoSEQ multiplex PCR; TCRdb lists only in-frame clones, some missing. This sample yields about 21,000 clones, of which roughly two thirds are seen a single time; approximately 6% belongs to the top ten. Germline loops: CDR1 SGHTA, CDR2 FQGNSA. CDR3 size: 16 residues. The V and J ends lost 3 bases and 5 bases respectively, with 16 bases between them. Here the sequenced sample was peripheral blood mononuclear cells (PBMCs), taken at baseline. The receptor comes from a human donor with classical Hodgkin lymphoma. The chain combines TRBV7-2 with TRBJ2-2; perhaps D is TRBD1 or TRBD2 (5 bases each). CDR3 bases: TGTGCCAGCAGCTTCGCAGCCTCGGGGCGGACCGGGGAGCTGTTTTTT. Translation gives CASSFAASGRTGELFF.